This record looks at one T cell receptor beta chain sequence and its context. V was shortened by 3 bases and J by 11 bases, with 10 bases between the two germline ends. CDR1 is GTSNPN, CDR2 SVGIG, per germline (reference sequence). The CDR3 extends over 10 amino acids. This record belongs to a study of blood T cell repertoires in COVID-19. In the authors' methods: Amplification from reference gene primers served as the basis for estimated nucleated cell counts. Measured with immunoSEQ multiplex PCR; TCRdb has only the in-frame clones, and not every one. V and J calls and clone size follow that table, whereas D and trimming were derived from the DNA. The table has roughly 75,000 clones, about four fifths seen once.

The chain recombines TRBV30 with TRBJ1-1; D is possibly TRBD1 (5 bases). The source is a woman in her sixties or seventies with acute or convalescent COVID-19. The sequenced sample consisted of peripheral blood. This CDR3 is CAWSEGRAFF. CDR3 nucleotides: TGTGCCTGGAGCGAGGGGAGGGCTTTCTTT.